This T cell receptor (beta chain) came from a study of T cells in women clearing cervical HPV infection. Turning to the study itself: Cases' blood sampling followed lesion detection by median approximately 150 days (90 to 200).

Sequencing was performed with immunoSEQ multiplex PCR; in TCRdb, only in-frame clones are kept and a portion is missing. The table lists roughly 40,000 clones, with 0.95% to 1.5% in the top ten. As regards this clone: Its target is unknown. The read comes to an end 3 residues before the CDR3 does, leaving the germline J gene to fill in the end. This CDR3 is also generated by other DNA sequences in the sample.

Broader study findings: Repertoire richness, not evenness, was significantly elevated in CIN3+ cases versus controls. Cases carried less TRBV6-7 than controls: roughly 0.12% versus 0.17%. Combining TCR richness with V gene abundances gave roughly 0.8 AUC.

Trimming took off 3 bases at V and 2 bases at J, with 18 bases between the two ends. Germline values: CDR1 SGHVS, CDR2 FNYEAQ. The CDR3 has 17 amino acids. This receptor was obtained from a woman between 18 and 69 years old with a cervical HPV16 infection that either progressed to CIN3+ or cleared (not recorded which). The chain carries TRBV7-6 and TRBJ2-3, with a possible D match to TRBD2 (5 bases). Sequenced material: blood buffy coat. The CDR3 DNA, read in part, is TGTGCCAGCAGCTTGGCGCGGTTGCGGGCCTACACAGATACG. This sequence encodes CASSLARLRAYTDT. The entire CDR3 protein is CASSLARLRAYTDTQYF.